Each of the 19 T cell receptor beta chains below was sequenced from the same sample in a study of T cells in Graves' hyperthyroidism and ophthalmopathy. TCR beta CDR3 regions were amplified from RNA. The TCR CDR3 was amplified in a first-round RT-PCR using the HTBI primer set. TCRdb recomputed calls from the multiplex PCR reads with MiXCR, one row per CDR3 protein. This table holds 490,000 or so distinct CDR3 sequences, around 50% found once. The specimen was peripheral blood or thyroid tissue (not recorded which). The receptors derive from an adult woman with Graves' disease, either hyperthyroidism or ophthalmopathy (not recorded which).

The chain uses TRBV29-1 and TRBJ2-7, with 9 nucleotides matching TRBD2. The length of the CDR3 is 15 residues. The trim removed 1 base at V and 2 bases at J, leaving 6 bases unmatched. In germline, CDR1 is SQVTM, CDR2 ANQGSEA. Here the CDR3 DNA reads TGCAGCGTTGAAGGCCTAGCGGGACGAACCTACGAGCAGTACTTC. Protein product: CSVEGLAGRTYEQYF.

Only one count was recorded for this clonotype. The rearrangement joins TRBV12-3 or TRBV12-4 to TRBJ2-5; 9 nucleotides align to TRBD1. The length of the CDR3 is 16 residues. V trimming: 3 bases; J trimming: 2 bases; junction bases outside the gene matches: 7. CDR3 nucleotides: TGTGCCAGCAGTTTGGGACAGGGACACATGCAAGAGACCCAGTACTTC. This gives the protein CASSLGQGHMQETQYF.

The chain has TRBV6-1 and TRBJ1-2, with 10 bases matching TRBD1. Germline V gene data show CDR1 as MNHNS and CDR2 as SASEGT. CDR3 length: 16 residues. V lost 1 base to trimming and J lost 7 bases; unmatched junction nucleotides: 9. The CDR3 protein is CASSEEPTGGLGGYTF. The CDR3 coding sequence is TGTGCCAGCAGTGAAGAACCGACAGGGGGCTTAGGTGGCTACACCTTC.

This chain links TRBV7-3 with TRBJ2-7; maybe TRBD1 (6 bases). This CDR3 has 15 amino acids. Germline V gene sequence: CDR1 SGHTA, CDR2 FQGTGA. V gave up 4 bases and J gave up 1 base, with 14 bases separating them. The DNA for the CDR3 is TGTGCCAGCAGCTCCGGACAGCCGGGTTCCTACGAGCAGTACTTC. This sequence encodes CASSSGQPGSYEQYF.

The sample holds many counts of this clonotype. The chain has TRBV5-6 and TRBJ2-6, with unresolved D. The germline CDR1 and CDR2 sequences are SGHDT and YYEEEE. The length of the CDR3 is 16 residues. Trimming cost V 4 bases and J 3 bases, with 14 bases left between them. The CDR3 DNA is TGTGCCAGCAGCCGGGCGTCGGTCTTTGGGGCCAACGTCCTGACTTTC. Amino acid sequence: CASSRASVFGANVLTF.

The rearrangement links TRBV7-2 to TRBJ2-7; D not resolved. Trimming took 5 bases from V and 3 from J, leaving 14 bases between them. There are 14 residues in the CDR3. Looked up from germline, CDR1 is SGHTA and CDR2 is FQGNSA. The chain's CDR3 is CASSLTRGSYEQYF. The CDR3 DNA reads TGTGCCAGCAGCCTCACCCGCGGTAGCTACGAGCAGTACTTC.

Here the CDR3 reads CASSPGAAEAFF. The CDR3 region has the DNA TGTGCCAGCAGTCCTGGGGCTGCTGAAGCTTTCTTT. The rearrangement joins TRBV12-3 or TRBV12-4 to TRBJ1-1, with a tentative D call TRBD1 (5 bases). V lost 5 bases, J lost 6 bases, and 10 bases lay in between. The CDR3 is made up of 12 amino acids.

This clonotype has just a few counts. V usage is TRBV28 and J usage is TRBJ2-7; TRBD2 matches 8 bases. CDR1 MDHEN and CDR2 SYDVKM come from the germline V gene. V lost 8 bases to trimming and J lost 1 base; unmatched junction nucleotides: 10. This CDR3 has 15 residues. This chain's CDR3 is CASSQGLAPSYEQYF. The CDR3, as DNA: TGTGCCAGCTCACAAGGACTAGCCCCTTCCTACGAGCAGTACTTC.

This clonotype appeared many times. The J gene is TRBJ2-7, the V gene TRBV7-2; 10 bases agree with TRBD2. The length of the CDR3 is 14 residues. The V segment lost 1 base and the J segment 7 bases; nucleotides outside the gene matches: 4. Per germline, CDR1 SGHTA and CDR2 FQGNSA. The CDR3 loop is CASSLVGTSEEQYF. The CDR3 DNA reads TGTGCCAGCAGCTTAGTAGGGACTAGCGAAGAGCAGTACTTC.

This clonotype was observed a few times. The chain couples TRBV24-1 to TRBJ2-3, with 8 bases aligning to TRBD1. This CDR3 comprises 15 residues. Unmatched junction bases numbered 9, after V lost 9 bases and J lost 2 bases. Looked up from germline, CDR1 is KGHDR and CDR2 is SFDVKD. The CDR3 spells CATAPGQANTDTQYF. The CDR3, as DNA: TGTGCCACCGCACCGGGACAGGCAAACACAGATACGCAGTATTTT.

The rearrangement links TRBV7-9 to TRBJ2-7; D remains unclear. Per germline, CDR1 SEHNR and CDR2 FQNEAQ (reference sequence). Trimming removed 6 bases at V and 7 bases at J, with 13 bases between. CDR3 length equals 12 residues. The CDR3 loop reads CASRGFLGEQYF. In nucleotides, the CDR3 is TGTGCCAGCAGAGGGTTCCTGGGGGAGCAGTACTTC.

The CDR3, as DNA: TGTGCCAGCAGCTTAAATGGCAGGGGGCACTCACCCCTCCACTTT. This codes for CASSLNGRGHSPLHF. J is TRBJ1-6 and V is TRBV11-2; TRBD1 matches at 8 bases. This CDR3 is built from 15 residues. The V and J ends lost 2 bases and 10 bases, in that order; junction bases with no gene match: 7. The V gene's germline CDR1 is SGHAT and CDR2 FQNNGV.

This clonotype was seen a handful of times. This chain links TRBV2 with TRBJ1-2; no reliable D call. The CDR3 has 12 residues. V was pared by 1 base and J by 6 bases, with 6 bases between. Looked up from germline, CDR1 is SNHLY and CDR2 is FYNNEI. The CDR3 spells CASSEGPNGYTF. The CDR3 DNA reads TGTGCCAGCAGTGAAGGACCGAATGGCTACACCTTC.

V gene TRBV10-3 combines with J gene TRBJ1-2; TRBD1 might be the D (6 bases). CDR3 length: 15 residues. V lost 7 bases to trimming and J lost 3 bases, with 18 bases between them. CDR1 ENHRY and CDR2 SYGVKD come from the germline V gene. The DNA of the CDR3 is TGTGCCATCACTACAGGGAAAGGGTTTGACTATGGCTACACCTTC. It codes for CAITTGKGFDYGYTF.

This clonotype was detected once. V gene TRBV7-7 combines with J gene TRBJ2-2, with D possibly matching TRBD1 (5 bases). The V end was cut by 1 base, the J end by 5 bases, with 8 bases between. Germline V gives CDR1 SSHAT, CDR2 FNYEAQ (reference sequence). This CDR3 comprises 14 residues. The CDR3 DNA is TGTGCCAGCAGCTTAGAAGGGGATACCGGGGAGCTGTTTTTT. It codes for CASSLEGDTGELFF.

A word on this clonotype: A single base separates this from a much larger clone, so it may be a read error. This chain's CDR3 is CASSTQGANNSPLHF. CDR3 coding DNA: TGTGCCAGTAGTACGCAAGGGGCAAATAATTCACCCCTCCACTTT. The genes are TRBV19 and TRBJ1-6; D is perhaps TRBD1 (5 bases). Germline CDR1 and CDR2: LNHDA and SQIVND (reference sequence). Trimming took 4 bases from V and 5 from J, leaving 12 bases between them. The CDR3 sequence is 15 residues long.

CDR3 nucleotide sequence: TGTGCCACCAGTGCTGCCGGGACAGATAACACCGGGGAGCTGTTTTTT. Amino acids: CATSAAGTDNTGELFF. This chain connects TRBV24-1 to TRBJ2-2, with TRBD1 matching over 7 bases. Unmatched junction bases numbered 7, after V lost 5 bases and J lost 2 bases. CDR3 size: 16 residues. Per the germline V gene, CDR1 is KGHDR and CDR2 is SFDVKD.

This clonotype was seen at least ten times. Here the CDR3 reads CASSPEVGAGELFF. CDR3 nucleotides: TGTGCCAGCAGCCCGGAAGTAGGGGCCGGGGAGCTGTTTTTT. V and J are TRBV11-3 and TRBJ2-2, with D possibly matching TRBD1 (5 bases). Trimming cost V 5 bases and J 6 bases, with 13 bases left between them. CDR1 is SGHNT, CDR2 YENEEA, per germline. This CDR3 spans 14 amino acids.

The chain recombines TRBV9 with TRBJ1-5; weak D call: TRBD1 (6 bases). V lost 6 bases and J lost 2, with 12 bases in between. The CDR3 consists of 14 residues. Germline-derived CDR1 and CDR2 are SGDLS and YYNGEE. CDR3 coding DNA: TGTGCCAGCAACCAGGGGTTCGGCAATCAGCCCCAGCATTTT. It specifies CASNQGFGNQPQHF.